This entry is about one T cell receptor (beta chain). Its antigen is currently unknown. This record comes from a study of long-term antiretroviral therapy in people with HIV. The assay used was immunoSEQ (version v3.0), run at survey level. Assay: immunoSEQ multiplex PCR; the TCRdb copy retains only in-frame clones and omits some. The repertoire holds around 25,000 clones, with about 88% as singletons. This CDR3 has 13 amino acids. V lost 2 bases and J 0 bases, leaving 5 bases between the germline ends. The V gene's germline CDR1 is SGHRS and CDR2 YFSETQ. Study results and limitations: Repertoire composition at all time points was dominated by clones that had expanded before ART.

The chain is built from TRBV5-1 and TRBJ1-1; D gene uncertain. This sequence originates from a woman aged 25 to 39 with HIV. Sequences were derived from unsorted PBMCs, sampled 1.9 years after starting antiretroviral therapy. CDR3 sequence: CASSLPMNTEAFF. The CDR3 DNA reads TGCGCCAGCAGCTTACCAATGAACACTGAAGCTTTCTTT. Combining the CDR3 with reference TRBV5-1 and TRBJ1-1 gives the whole variable domain KAGVTQTPRYLIKTRGQQVTLSCSPISGHRSVSWYQQTPGQGLQFLFEYFSETQRNKGNFPGRFSGRQFSNSRSEMNVSTLELGDSALYLCASSLPMNTEAFFGQGTRLTVV.